Below are 3 T cell receptor beta chains sequenced from a single sample in a study of cytomegalovirus exposure and HLA in healthy donors. Primers for the PCR totalled 60 Vbeta and 13 Jbeta. The repertoire was sequenced with immunoSEQ multiplex PCR; TCRdb's copy has only in-frame clones and lacks some. This sample's clone table lists about 200,000 clones. The sequencing sample was made of PBMCs. All receptors come from a girl aged 2 to 10 in good health and CMV-seropositive.

This chain uses TRBV27 with TRBJ2-3; 11 nucleotides line up with TRBD2. The J segment lost 4 bases and the V segment lost 8 bases, leaving 14 bases of the junction unmatched. Germline V gene data show CDR1 as MNHEY and CDR2 as SMNVEV (reference sequence). The CDR3 runs 17 residues. In DNA, the CDR3 is TGTGCCAGCGGGGGGGGGCGTAGCGGGAGGGCCTCAGATACGCAGTATTTT. Residues: CASGGGRSGRASDTQYF.

The chain combines TRBV2 with TRBJ1-5, with 10 bases fitting TRBD1. The CDR3 extends over 16 amino acids. The germline V gene encodes CDR1 SNHLY and CDR2 FYNNEI. After removal of 3 bases from V and 8 bases from J, the junction contained 10 bases not matched to a gene. The DNA for the CDR3 is TGTGCCAGCAGTGAGGGACACCGACAGGGGGCAGAGCCCCAGCATTTT. Amino acids: CASSEGHRQGAEPQHF.

The V and J genes are TRBV4-2 and TRBJ2-1; D perhaps matches TRBD2 (5 bases). The CDR3 loop spans 15 amino acids. Trimming removed 0 bases from V and 9 bases from J, with 15 bases in between. The germline gives CDR1 LGHNA, CDR2 YNFKEQ. CDR3 coding DNA: TGTGCCAGCAGCCAAGATCAGAGGGCTATAGGTGAGCAGTTCTTC. Its translation is CASSQDQRAIGEQFF.